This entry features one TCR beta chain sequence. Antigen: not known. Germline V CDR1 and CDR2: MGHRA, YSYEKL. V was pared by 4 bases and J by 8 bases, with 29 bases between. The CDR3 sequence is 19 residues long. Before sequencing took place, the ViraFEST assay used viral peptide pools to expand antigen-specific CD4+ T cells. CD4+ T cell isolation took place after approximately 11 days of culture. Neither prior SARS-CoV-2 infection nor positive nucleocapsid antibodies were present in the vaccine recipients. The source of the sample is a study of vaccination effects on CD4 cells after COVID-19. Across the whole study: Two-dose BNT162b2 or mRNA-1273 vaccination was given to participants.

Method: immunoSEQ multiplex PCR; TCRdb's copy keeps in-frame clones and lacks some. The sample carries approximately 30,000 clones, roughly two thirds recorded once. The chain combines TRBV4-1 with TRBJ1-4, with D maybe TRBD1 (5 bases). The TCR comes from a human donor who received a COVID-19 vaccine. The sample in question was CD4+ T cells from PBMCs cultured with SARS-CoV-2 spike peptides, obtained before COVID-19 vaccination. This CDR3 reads CASSPLGLEQGGSREKLFF. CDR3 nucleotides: TGCGCCAGCAGCCCCTTAGGTTTGGAGCAGGGAGGAAGTAGGGAAAAACTGTTTTTT.